The 9 T cell receptor beta chains in this list originate from one sample, sequenced in a study of shared clonotypes between healthy human individuals. Assay: immunoSEQ multiplex PCR; the TCRdb copy retains only in-frame clones and omits some. The table lists approximately 640,000 clones, about 90% of them singletons. Source material: memory CD8+ T cells from PBMCs. Subset in this sample: CD45RO+ cells pooled with CCR7-negative TemRA cells. The receptors were sampled from a man aged 18 to 35 in good health. Some clones in this sample may be carry-over from other donors' samples.

V and J are TRBV2 and TRBJ2-4; unclear D gene. With 3 bases removed from V and 8 bases from J, the gap between germline ends came to 8 bases. The CDR3 contains 12 residues. Germline CDR1 reads SNHLY; CDR2 reads FYNNEI. CDR3 DNA sequence: TGTGCCAGCAGTGATAGGTGGGACATTCAGTACTTC. Protein: CASSDRWDIQYF.

This chain uses TRBV7-2 with TRBJ2-7; no clear D. The germline CDR1 and CDR2 sequences are SGHTA and FQGNSA. The CDR3 loop spans 14 amino acids. V was shortened by 1 base and J by 4 bases, with 11 bases between the two germline ends. The CDR3 sequence is CASSLVVIGYEQYF. The CDR3 DNA is TGTGCCAGCAGCTTAGTCGTTATCGGGTACGAGCAGTACTTC.

The V call is TRBV14, the J call TRBJ2-1; 10 bases agree with TRBD2. The CDR3 runs 16 residues. Germline assignment: CDR1 SGHDN and CDR2 FVKESK. Germline trimming cut 4 bases from V and 9 bases from J; bases unmatched to any gene: 12. The CDR3: CASSPRSSGRVGEQFF. In nucleotides, the CDR3 is TGTGCCAGCAGCCCCCGGTCCAGCGGGAGGGTGGGTGAGCAGTTCTTC.

This clone was counted between two and nine times. The chain is built from TRBV4-3 and TRBJ1-2; D is undetermined. The CDR3 length is 14 residues. The germline V and J ends were trimmed by 4 bases and 5 bases, with 14 bases remaining between them. In germline, CDR1 is LGHNA, CDR2 YSLEER. CDR3 amino acids: CASSPSWGPYGYTF. The CDR3 region has the DNA TGCGCCAGCAGCCCATCATGGGGTCCTTATGGCTACACCTTC.

The chain's CDR3 is CASSSGPPTQYF. Written as DNA, the CDR3 is TGTGCCAGCAGTTCTGGACCCCCTACGCAGTATTTT. The chain is built from TRBV27 and TRBJ2-3; D unclear. CDR1 is MNHEY and CDR2 is SMNVEV in the germline V gene (reference sequence). The CDR3 extends over 12 amino acids. Trimming cost V 4 bases and J 8 bases, with 10 bases left between them.

This clone was recorded once. The chain employs TRBV28 and TRBJ1-2; D not certain. The CDR3 runs 13 residues. V shed 3 bases and J shed 8 bases, with 13 bases lying between them. Germline values: CDR1 MDHEN, CDR2 SYDVKM. CDR3 DNA sequence: TGTGCCAGCAGTTTTGGCCTCGTTGGAGGCTACACCTTC. Its translation is CASSFGLVGGYTF.

The chain carries TRBV30 and TRBJ1-3; D is unclear. This CDR3 comprises 14 residues. CDR1 and CDR2 from the germline V gene are GTSNPN and SVGIG (reference sequence). Trimming left V 3 bases short and J 5 bases short, with 14 bases between. In DNA, the CDR3 is TGTGCCTGGAGGTCGGGCAGAGTGAGAAACACCATATATTTT. Its protein is CAWRSGRVRNTIYF.

The V gene is TRBV19, the J gene TRBJ1-2; no clear D. V lost 1 base and J 6 bases, leaving 6 bases between the germline ends. CDR3 length equals 12 residues. CDR1 is LNHDA, CDR2 SQIVND, per germline (reference sequence). The DNA for the CDR3 is TGTGCCAGTAGTATAGGAGGGAATGGCTACACCTTC. It specifies CASSIGGNGYTF.

The chain uses TRBV7-9 and TRBJ1-2, with D maybe TRBD1 (5 bases). The germline V gene encodes CDR1 SEHNR and CDR2 FQNEAQ (reference sequence). CDR3 length equals 13 residues. The V gene lost 4 bases and the J gene lost 4 bases, with 10 bases spanning the gap. Here the CDR3 reads CASSYGAAYGYTF. The CDR3, as DNA: TGTGCCAGCAGCTACGGGGCGGCCTATGGCTACACCTTC. Full variable domain (missing parts from reference TRBV7-9 and TRBJ1-2): DTGVSQNPRHKITKRGQNVTFRCDPISEHNRLYWYRQTLGQGPEFLTYFQNEAQLEKSRLLSDRFSAERPKGSFSTLEIQRTEQGDSAMYLCASSYGAAYGYTFGSGTRLTVV.